Detailed here is one TCR beta chain. The CDR3 sequence is 15 residues long. The V end was cut by 4 bases, the J end by 6 bases, with 16 bases between. CDR1 is MNHNY, CDR2 SVGAGI, per germline (reference sequence). Sample-barcoded 5' priming and a J-beta primer mix drove a second PCR of roughly 7 to 11 cycles. A single record per CDR3 protein comes from TCRdb applying MiXCR to the 5' RACE reads. The data show hundreds of thousands of distinct CDR3 sequences, 40% to 50% seen once. This specimen comes from a study of blood T cells in healthy people across ages. Donors gave around 10 milliliters of peripheral blood apiece.

The specimen was blood. The clonotype was recovered from a man in his sixties in good health. This chain links TRBV6-6 with TRBJ2-1, with D unclear. The chain's CDR3 is CASSCMADISNEQFF. The CDR3 nucleotides read TGTGCCAGCAGTTGTATGGCAGACATCTCCAATGAGCAGTTCTTC.